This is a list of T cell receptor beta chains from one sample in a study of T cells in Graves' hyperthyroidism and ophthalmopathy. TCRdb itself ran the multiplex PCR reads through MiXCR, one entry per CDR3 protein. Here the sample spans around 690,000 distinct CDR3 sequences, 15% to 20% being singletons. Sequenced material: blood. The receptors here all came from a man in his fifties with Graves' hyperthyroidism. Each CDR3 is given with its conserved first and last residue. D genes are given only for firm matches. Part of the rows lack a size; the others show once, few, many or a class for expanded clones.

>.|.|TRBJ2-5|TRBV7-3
TGTGCCAGCAGCTTAGGGGTCCAGGGGCAGCTTGGGCAAGAGACCCAGTACTTC
CASSLGVQGQLGQETQYF
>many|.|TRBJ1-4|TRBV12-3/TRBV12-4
TGTGCCAGCAGTTCGTCAGCAACTAATGAAAAACTGTTTTTT
CASSSSATNEKLFF
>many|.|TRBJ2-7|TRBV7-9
TGTGCCAGCAGCGCCGGGAGCTCCTACGAGCAGTACTTC
CASSAGSSYEQYF
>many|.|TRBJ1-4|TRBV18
TGTGCCAGCTCACCACAGGGTGAAAAACTGTTTTTT
CASSPQGEKLFF
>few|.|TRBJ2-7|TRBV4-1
TGCGCCAGCAGCCAAGATCTTAAGGGTGGCGAGCAGTACTTC
CASSQDLKGGEQYF
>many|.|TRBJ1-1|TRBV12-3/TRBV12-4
TGTGCCAGCAGAGGAAGTTACAGGGTTAATAGCACTGAAGCTTTCTTT
CASRGSYRVNSTEAFF
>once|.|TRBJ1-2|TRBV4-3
TGCGCCAGCAGCCAAGCCCTTGGGCAATGGGACTATGGCTACACCTTC
CASSQALGQWDYGYTF
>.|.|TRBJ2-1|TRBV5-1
TGCGCCAGCAGCTTGGTTTCGGGAGTCCAATACAATGAGCAGTTCTTC
CASSLVSGVQYNEQFF
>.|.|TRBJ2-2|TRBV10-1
TGCGCCAGCAGGGCAGGGACCACCGGGGAGCTGTTTTTT
CASRAGTTGELFF
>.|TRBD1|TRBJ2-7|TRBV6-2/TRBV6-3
TGTGCCAGCAGTTACTTGGGACAGGGGGCCGGCCTCCACGAGCAGTACTTC
CASSYLGQGAGLHEQYF
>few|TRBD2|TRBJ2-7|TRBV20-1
TGCAGTGCCTTGCGGGAGGGCCGCAACGAGCAGTACTTC
CSALREGRNEQYF
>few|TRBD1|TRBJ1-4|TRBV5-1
TGCGCCAGCAGCGTACAGGGGGGGAACGAAAAACTGTTTTTT
CASSVQGGNEKLFF
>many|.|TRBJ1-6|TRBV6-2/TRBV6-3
TGTGCCAGCAGTAGAACCGGGACGGACATCTCCTATAATTCACCCCTCCACTTT
CASSRTGTDISYNSPLHF
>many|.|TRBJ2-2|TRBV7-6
TGTGCCAGCAGCTTAGGGGGGTACCGGACCGGGGAGCTGTTTTTT
CASSLGGYRTGELFF
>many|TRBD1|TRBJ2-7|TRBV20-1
TGCAGTGCTAGCGACAGGGTTGAGTCCTACGAGCAGTACTTC
CSASDRVESYEQYF
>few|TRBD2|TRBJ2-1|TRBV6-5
TGTGCCAGCAGTTACTCGATTACTAGCGGGAGCCTTGTGTTCTTC
CASSYSITSGSLVFF
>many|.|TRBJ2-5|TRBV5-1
TGCGCCAGCAGAACGACAGGAGGGCTTTGGGAGACCCAGTACTTC
CASRTTGGLWETQYF
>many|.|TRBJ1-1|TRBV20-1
TGCAGTGCTACACAGGACATGAACACTGAAGCTTTCTTT
CSATQDMNTEAFF
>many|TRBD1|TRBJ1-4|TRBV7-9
TGTGCCAGCAGCCTGCAAGCGGGACAGGGTTCAAAACTGTTTTTT
CASSLQAGQGSKLFF
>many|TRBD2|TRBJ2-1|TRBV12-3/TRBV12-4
TGTGCCAGCAGTCTAGCGGGAGGAAACAATGAGCAGTTCTTC
CASSLAGGNNEQFF
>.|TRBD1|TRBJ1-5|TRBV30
TGTGCCTGGAGTGTAGGACAGGGTTCCTATCAGCCCCAGCATTTT
CAWSVGQGSYQPQHF
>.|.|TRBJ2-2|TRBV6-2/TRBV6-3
TGTGCCAGCAGTTACTCGTCGCTAGCGCCCGGGGAGCTGTTTTTT
CASSYSSLAPGELFF
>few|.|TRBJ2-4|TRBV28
TGTGCCAGCAGTATACCCCTCCCGACTAGAAAACGAAACATTCAGTACTTC
CASSIPLPTRKRNIQYF
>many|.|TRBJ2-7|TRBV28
TGTGCCAGCACCCCCACGCGGTTAGGTTCCTACGAGCAGTACTTC
CASTPTRLGSYEQYF
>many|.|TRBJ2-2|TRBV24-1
TGTGCCACCGGAAGGCAGTCGAACACCGGGGAGCTGTTTTTT
CATGRQSNTGELFF
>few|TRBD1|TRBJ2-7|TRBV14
TGTGCCAGCAGCCCAAGCGACAGGGGGCCCTTTCTATTGGGAGAAGCGTACGAGCAGTACTTC
CASSPSDRGPFLLGEAYEQYF
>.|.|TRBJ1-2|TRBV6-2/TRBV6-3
TGTGCCAGCAGTTACTTCCCGCTTACAGGGAGAAGGACCTATGGCTACACCTTC
CASSYFPLTGRRTYGYTF
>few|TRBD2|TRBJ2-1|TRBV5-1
TGCGCCAGCAGCCCGGCCGGCCCCACTAGCGGGAGATACAATGAGCAGTTCTTC
CASSPAGPTSGRYNEQFF
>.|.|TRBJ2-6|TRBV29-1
TGCAGCGCGAGGGGGACCCCGGCTAGTGGGAATGGGGCCAACGTCCTGACTTTC
CSARGTPASGNGANVLTF
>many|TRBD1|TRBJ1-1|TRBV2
TGTGCCAGCAGTGGCCCCCGGACAGGGGCCAACACTGAAGCTTTCTTT
CASSGPRTGANTEAFF
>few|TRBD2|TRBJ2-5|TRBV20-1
TGCAGTGCTGCTCTCGCGGGAGGGCGGCAGACCCAGTACTTC
CSAALAGGRQTQYF
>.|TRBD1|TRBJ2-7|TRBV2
TGTGCCAGCAGTGACCGGACAGGGGACAACGAGCAGTACTTC
CASSDRTGDNEQYF
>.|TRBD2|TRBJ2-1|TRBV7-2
TGTGCCAGCAGCGTACGGGGGGGCGGGGATGAGCAGTTCTTC
CASSVRGGGDEQFF
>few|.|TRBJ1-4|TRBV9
TGTGCCAGCAGCCTCTCCACCGGGGTCAGAACGGAAAAACTGTTTTTT
CASSLSTGVRTEKLFF
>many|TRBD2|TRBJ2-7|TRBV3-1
TGTGCCAGCAGCCTAACCGGGACTAGCGGCTACGAGCAGTACTTC
CASSLTGTSGYEQYF
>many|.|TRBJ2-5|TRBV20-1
TGCAGTGCTCACCCCAGCGGGCCCCAAGAGACCCAGTACTTC
CSAHPSGPQETQYF
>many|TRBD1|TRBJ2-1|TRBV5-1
TGTGCCAGCAGTTTAGGGGGCCGGTCCTACAATGAGCAGTTCTTC
CASSLGGRSYNEQFF
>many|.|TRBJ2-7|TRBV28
TGTGCCAGCAGTTTTGATCCTAGCGTAAGCGAGCAGTACTTC
CASSFDPSVSEQYF
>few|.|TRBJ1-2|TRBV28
TGTGCCAGCAGTTTAGGAAACGGCTACACCTTC
CASSLGNGYTF
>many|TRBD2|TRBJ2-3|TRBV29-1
TGCAGCGTCCATCCTAGCGGGAGAGGTCGAACAGATACGCAGTATTTT
CSVHPSGRGRTDTQYF
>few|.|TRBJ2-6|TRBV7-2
TGTGCCAGCAGCTTAGACAGGGGAGGGTCTGGGGCCAACGTCCTGACTTTC
CASSLDRGGSGANVLTF
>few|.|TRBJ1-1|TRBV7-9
TGTGCCAGCAGCCCCCCCCCAGGGAATAACGAAGCTTTCTTT
CASSPPPGNNEAFF
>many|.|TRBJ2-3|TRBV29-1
TGCAGCGTTGAAGGAGTGGGAGTCCGCACAGATACGCAGTATTTT
CSVEGVGVRTDTQYF
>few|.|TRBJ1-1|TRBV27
TGTGCCAGCAGTACCAGGGGCAGAAGCACCGAAGCTTTCTTT
CASSTRGRSTEAFF
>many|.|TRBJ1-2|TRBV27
TGTGCCAGCAGTGCGGGGAGGACCTATGGCTACACCTTC
CASSAGRTYGYTF
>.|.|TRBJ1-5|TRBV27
TGTGCCAGCAGTTTCACAAGAGAACATCAGCCCCAGCATTTT
CASSFTREHQPQHF
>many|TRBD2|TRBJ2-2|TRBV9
TGTGCCAGCAGACTAGCGGGAGGGCCTAACGGGGAGCTGTTTTTT
CASRLAGGPNGELFF
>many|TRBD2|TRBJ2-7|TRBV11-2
TGTGCCAGCAGCCCCGGGACTAGCTACAACGAGCAGTACTTC
CASSPGTSYNEQYF
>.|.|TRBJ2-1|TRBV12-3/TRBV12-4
TGTGCCAGCAGGGAAAGGGATTATAGAACCGATGAGCAGTTCTTC
CASRERDYRTDEQFF
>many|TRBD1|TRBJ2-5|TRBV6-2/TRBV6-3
TGTGCCGGCAGTTACTCCCACACAGGGGTGGAAGAGACCCAGTACTTC
CAGSYSHTGVEETQYF
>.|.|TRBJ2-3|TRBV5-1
TGCGCCAGCAGCAAGGCAGGAGATTCAAGCACAGATACGCAGTATTTT
CASSKAGDSSTDTQYF
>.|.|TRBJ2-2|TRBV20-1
TGCAGCGTAACGGACGCGAACACCGGGGAGCTGTTTTTT
CSVTDANTGELFF
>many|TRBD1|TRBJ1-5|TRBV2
TGTGCCAGCAGTGATCTCGGGACAGGGGTTCAGCCCCAGCATTTT
CASSDLGTGVQPQHF
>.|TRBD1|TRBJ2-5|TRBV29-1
TGCAGCGTTGAAGGCGGCAGGGGGAGCCAAGAGACCCAGTACTTC
CSVEGGRGSQETQYF
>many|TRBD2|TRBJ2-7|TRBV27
TGTGCCAGCAGTCCAGGACTGGAGCCTAGCGGGAGGGTTAGCGACGAGCAGTACTTC
CASSPGLEPSGRVSDEQYF